Reported below is one T cell receptor beta chain. This entry belongs to a study of T cells in Graves' hyperthyroidism and ophthalmopathy. The germline gives CDR1 SQVTM, CDR2 ANQGSEA. The ends were cut back, 7 bases at V and 1 base at J, with 11 bases in the middle. This CDR3 comprises 13 residues. The TCR beta CDR3 regions underwent amplification using RNA transcripts as the source. The HTBI set primed first-round TCR CDR3 RT-PCR. A single record per CDR3 protein comes from TCRdb applying MiXCR to the multiplex PCR reads. The table records approximately 400,000 distinct CDR3 sequences, about 14% of them present only once.

Sequencing was carried out using blood. This chain connects TRBV29-1 to TRBJ2-4; D uncertain. This TCR came from a man in his fifties with Graves' ophthalmopathy. CDR3 sequence reads: CSAKDGAKNIQYF. The CDR3 bases are TGCAGCGCAAAGGACGGTGCCAAAAACATTCAGTACTTC.